This T cell receptor beta chain was captured by sequencing in a study of cytomegalovirus exposure and HLA in healthy donors. General study results and limits: Reports credit the classifier with highly specific, highly sensitive diagnosis of cytomegalovirus status. Clusters of TCRs from the first cohort tended to co-occur in the 100 to 150 validation repertoires (as a later analysis found). The study designated about 180 TCR beta chains cytomegalovirus-associated.

The roughly 120-subject validation cohort, separate from the approximately 670-subject first cohort, included the donors. In the case of this clone: Its antigen is not known.

TCRdb's table, derived via immunoSEQ multiplex PCR, lists solely in-frame clones and lacks some. The sample includes approximately 120,000 clones, around 95% seen only once; the top ten take 1.7%. Sequencing was performed on PBMCs. The TCR originated in a man younger than 35 in good health and CMV-seronegative.

The CDR3 coding sequence is TGTGCCAGCAGCCCGGGGAGTTTCAATGAGCAGTTCTTC. The encoded protein is CASSPGSFNEQFF. J is TRBJ2-1 and V is TRBV5-4; D may be TRBD2 (5 bases). The V end was cut by 4 bases, the J end by 6 bases, with 11 bases between. The CDR3 is 13 amino acids. Germline-derived CDR1 and CDR2 are SGHNT and YYREEE (reference sequence).